These 14 T cell receptor beta chains were all obtained from the same sample, sequenced in a study of OX40 agonist ivuxolimab in advanced cancers. Clones were sequenced by immunoSEQ multiplex PCR, and TCRdb holds only the in-frame ones, with some missing. The table records 50,000 to 60,000 clones, approximately 83% of them present only once. The material sequenced was CD4+ or CD8+ T cells sorted from blood, taken in a trial of the OX40 agonist ivuxolimab. The receptors were gathered from an adult with an advanced solid tumor such as melanoma, head and neck, liver or kidney cancer.

The J gene is TRBJ2-7, the V gene TRBV9; perhaps TRBD2 as D (5 bases). This CDR3 is built from 16 residues. CDR1 and CDR2 from the germline V gene are SGDLS and YYNGEE. V lost 4 bases and J lost 4, with 21 bases in between. The CDR3 is CASSPPGFGGLYEQYF. Written as DNA, the CDR3 is TGTGCCAGCAGCCCCCCCGGCTTTGGAGGTCTGTACGAGCAGTACTTC.

In this sample, this clone turned up once. The genes are TRBV5-4 and TRBJ2-2; 10 bases align to TRBD2. The CDR3 totals 16 residues. CDR1 is SGHNT, CDR2 YYREEE, per germline (reference sequence). The V and J ends lost 5 bases and 3 bases, in that order; junction bases with no gene match: 7. CDR3 sequence reads: CASRSSGRADTGELFF. CDR3 sequence (DNA): TGTGCCAGCAGATCCAGCGGGAGGGCGGACACCGGGGAGCTGTTTTTT.

This sequence joins TRBV6-6 and TRBJ2-3, with D uncertain. V was trimmed by 5 bases and J by 5 bases, leaving 14 bases between them. CDR3 length: 14 residues. Looked up from germline, CDR1 is MNHNY and CDR2 is SVGAGI (reference sequence). The CDR3: CASSLLGRRDTQYF. CDR3 nucleotide sequence: TGTGCCAGCAGTCTTCTCGGGCGTAGAGATACGCAGTATTTT.

This sequence joins TRBV11-2 and TRBJ1-2; 7 nucleotides match TRBD1. Trimming at V came to 5 bases and at J to 0 bases, leaving 6 bases not matched to a gene. The CDR3 has 15 residues. Per the germline V gene, CDR1 is SGHAT and CDR2 is FQNNGV. CDR3 sequence: CASSPSGTANYGYTF. CDR3 bases: TGTGCCAGCAGCCCCTCCGGGACAGCTAACTATGGCTACACCTTC.

The rearrangement uses TRBV5-6 and TRBJ1-1; the D is unclear. Germline lookup yields CDR1 SGHDT and CDR2 YYEEEE. Trimming stripped 4 bases from V and 4 bases from J, with 17 bases between. The CDR3 runs to 15 residues. This chain's CDR3 is CASSPAFASGTEAFF. DNA of the CDR3: TGTGCCAGCAGCCCGGCCTTCGCGAGCGGCACTGAAGCTTTCTTT.

This clone has just one count. The chain joins TRBV6-1 to TRBJ2-1; TRBD2 agrees at 8 bases. After removal of 0 bases from V and 4 bases from J, the junction contained 11 bases not matched to a gene. This CDR3 is built from 18 residues. In germline, CDR1 is MNHNS, CDR2 SASEGT. DNA for the CDR3: TGTGCCAGCAGTGAAGCGTCCTGGGCGAGCGGGAGTTACAATGAGCAGTTCTTC. It codes for CASSEASWASGSYNEQFF.

The CDR3 DNA reads TGTGCCAGCAGGCCTACTAGCGGGAGACCCACCGGGGAGCTGTTTTTT. Encoded protein: CASRPTSGRPTGELFF. The chain is built from TRBV7-8 and TRBJ2-2, with 11 bases lining up with TRBD2. With V trimmed by 6 bases and J by 4 bases, 7 bases remained unmatched. From germline, CDR1 is SGHVS and CDR2 FQNEAQ. The CDR3 contains 16 residues.

The CDR3 spells CTSSQESGSSYNEQFF. The CDR3 nucleotides read TGCACCAGCAGCCAAGAGAGTGGGAGCTCCTACAATGAGCAGTTCTTC. The chain couples TRBV1 to TRBJ2-1; TRBD2, the table's D call, was not compared with the DNA. TRBV1 is recorded as a pseudogene. The CDR3 spans 16 residues.

As to this clone: At one of its ends the junction is not consistent with the germline gene, which may arise from a read error. V usage is TRBV7-7 and J usage is TRBJ2-3; 9 bases match TRBD1. The CDR3 spans 16 residues. Germline CDR1 SSHAT, CDR2 FNYEAQ (reference sequence). CDR3 loop: CASSLGTGPPTDTQYF. The CDR3 nucleotides are TGTGCTAGCAGCTTAGGGACAGGGCCCCCCACAGATACGCAGTATTTT.

This rearrangement joins TRBV6-5 to TRBJ1-5; 8 positions match TRBD1. The germline V gene encodes CDR1 MNHEY and CDR2 SVGAGI. With 6 bases clipped from V and 1 base from J, the junction kept 5 bases outside the gene matches. The CDR3 is made up of 15 amino acids. CDR3 nucleotide sequence: TGTGCCAGCAGGCTCACAGGGGGGAGCAATCAGCCCCAGCATTTT. Encoded protein: CASRLTGGSNQPQHF.

V usage is TRBV9 and J usage is TRBJ2-1, with TRBD1 matching 11 bases. Losses at the gene ends were 3 bases for V and 3 bases for J; bases not matched to a gene: 2. This CDR3 contains 15 residues. Germline V CDR1 and CDR2: SGDLS, YYNGEE. In DNA, the CDR3 is TGTGCCAGCAGCGCCGGGACAGGGGGCTACAATGAGCAGTTCTTC. Protein sequence: CASSAGTGGYNEQFF. The full variable domain, completed using reference TRBV9 and TRBJ2-1, is DSGVTQTPKHLITATGQRVTLRCSPRSGDLSVYWYQQSLDQGLQFLIQYYNGEERAKGNILERFSAQQFPDLHSELNLSSLELGDSALYFCASSAGTGGYNEQFFGPGTRLTVL.

A single count supports this clone. V is TRBV18 and J is TRBJ2-1; D perhaps matches TRBD2 (7 bases). The V and J ends lost 3 bases and 7 bases respectively, with 10 bases between them. The length of the CDR3 is 13 residues. Germline V gives CDR1 KGHSH, CDR2 LQKENI. The CDR3 reads CASSPAGANEQFF. The DNA for the CDR3 is TGTGCCAGCTCACCTGCGGGGGCGAATGAGCAGTTCTTC.

This clone was picked up one time. This chain connects TRBV19 to TRBJ2-2; the D gene is possibly TRBD1 (6 bases). V lost 6 bases and J 2 bases, leaving 16 bases between the germline ends. The germline CDR1 and CDR2 sequences are LNHDA and SQIVND (reference sequence). The length of the CDR3 is 16 residues. The CDR3 sequence: CASRHASRGNTGELFF. The CDR3 DNA is TGTGCCAGTAGACACGCAAGCAGGGGAAACACCGGGGAGCTGTTTTTT.

This chain connects TRBV7-3 to TRBJ2-2, with a weak D call TRBD2 (5 bases). CDR3 size: 15 residues. The V end was cut by 7 bases, the J end by 2 bases, with 14 bases between. CDR1 is SGHTA, CDR2 FQGTGA, per germline. The CDR3 here is CASTPSGRNTGELFF. For the CDR3, the DNA is TGTGCCAGCACCCCCTCGGGAAGAAACACCGGGGAGCTGTTTTTT.